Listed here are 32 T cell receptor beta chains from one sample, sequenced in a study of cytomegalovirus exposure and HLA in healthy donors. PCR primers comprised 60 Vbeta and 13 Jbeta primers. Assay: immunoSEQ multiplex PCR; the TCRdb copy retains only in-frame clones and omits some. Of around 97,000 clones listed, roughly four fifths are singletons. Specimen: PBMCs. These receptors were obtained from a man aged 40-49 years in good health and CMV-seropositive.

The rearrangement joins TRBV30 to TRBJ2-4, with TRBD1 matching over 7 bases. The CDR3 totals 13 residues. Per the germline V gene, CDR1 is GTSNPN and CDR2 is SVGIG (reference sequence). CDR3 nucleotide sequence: TGTGGAAAGGGGGCGGTATCTGAAAACATTCAGTACTTC. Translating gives CGKGAVSENIQYF. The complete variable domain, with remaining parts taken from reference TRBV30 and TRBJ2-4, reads SQTIHQWPATLVQPVGSPLSLECTVEGTSNPNLYWYRQAAGRGLQLLFYSVGIGQISSEVPQNLSASRPQDRQFILSSKKLLLSDSGFYLCGKGAVSENIQYFGAGTRLSVL.

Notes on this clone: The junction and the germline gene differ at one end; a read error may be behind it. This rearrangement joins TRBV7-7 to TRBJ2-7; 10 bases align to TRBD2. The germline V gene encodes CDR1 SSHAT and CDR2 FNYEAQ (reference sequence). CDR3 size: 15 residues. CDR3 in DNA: TGTGCTAGCAGCTCGGGACTAGCGCTCCTGGGGGAGCAGTACTTC. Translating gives CASSSGLALLGEQYF.

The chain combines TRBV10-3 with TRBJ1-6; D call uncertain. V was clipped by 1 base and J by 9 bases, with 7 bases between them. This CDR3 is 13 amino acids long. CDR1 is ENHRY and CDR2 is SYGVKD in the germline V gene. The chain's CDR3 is CAISEFPGSPLHF. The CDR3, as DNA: TGTGCCATCAGTGAGTTCCCGGGTTCACCCCTCCACTTT.

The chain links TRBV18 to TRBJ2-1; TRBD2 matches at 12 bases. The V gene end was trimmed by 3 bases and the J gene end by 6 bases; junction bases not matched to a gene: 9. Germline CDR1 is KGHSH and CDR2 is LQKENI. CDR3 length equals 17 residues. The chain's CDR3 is CASSPTVASGRANEQFF. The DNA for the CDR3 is TGTGCCAGCTCACCCACGGTAGCTAGCGGGAGGGCCAATGAGCAGTTCTTC. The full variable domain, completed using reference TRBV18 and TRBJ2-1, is NAGVMQNPRHLVRRRGQEARLRCSPMKGHSHVYWYRQLPEEGLKFMVYLQKENIIDESGMPKERFSAEFPKEGPSILRIQQVVRGDSAAYFCASSPTVASGRANEQFFGPGTRLTVL.

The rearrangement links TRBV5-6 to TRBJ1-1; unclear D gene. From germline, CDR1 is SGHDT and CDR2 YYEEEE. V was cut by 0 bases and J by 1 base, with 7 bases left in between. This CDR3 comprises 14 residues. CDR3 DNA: TGTGCCAGCAGCTTGGACGGTGAGAACACTGAAGCTTTCTTT. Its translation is CASSLDGENTEAFF.

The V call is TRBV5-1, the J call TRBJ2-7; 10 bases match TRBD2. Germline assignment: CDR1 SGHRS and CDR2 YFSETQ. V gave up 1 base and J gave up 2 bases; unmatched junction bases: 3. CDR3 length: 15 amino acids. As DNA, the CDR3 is TGCGCCAGCAGCTTGATAGCGGGGGGCACCTACGAGCAGTACTTC. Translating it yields CASSLIAGGTYEQYF.

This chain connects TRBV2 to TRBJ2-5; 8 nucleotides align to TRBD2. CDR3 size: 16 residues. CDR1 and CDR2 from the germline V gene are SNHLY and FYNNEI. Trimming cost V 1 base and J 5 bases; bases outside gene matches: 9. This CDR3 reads CASSEGGSGRGETQYF. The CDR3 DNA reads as TGTGCCAGCAGTGAAGGAGGCAGCGGGAGAGGCGAGACCCAGTACTTC.

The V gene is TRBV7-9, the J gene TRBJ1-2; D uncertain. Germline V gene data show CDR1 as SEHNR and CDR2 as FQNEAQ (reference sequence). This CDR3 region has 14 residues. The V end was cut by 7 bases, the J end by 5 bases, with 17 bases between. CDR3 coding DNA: TGTGCCAGCACCAAAGCGGGATACTTTTATGGCTACACCTTC. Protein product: CASTKAGYFYGYTF.

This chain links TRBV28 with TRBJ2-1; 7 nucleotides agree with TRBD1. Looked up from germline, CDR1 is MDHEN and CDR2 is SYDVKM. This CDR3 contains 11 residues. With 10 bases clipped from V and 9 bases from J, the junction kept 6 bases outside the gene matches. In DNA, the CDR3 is TGTGCCACCAGGGACAGCTCTGAGCAGTTCTTC. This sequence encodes CATRDSSEQFF.

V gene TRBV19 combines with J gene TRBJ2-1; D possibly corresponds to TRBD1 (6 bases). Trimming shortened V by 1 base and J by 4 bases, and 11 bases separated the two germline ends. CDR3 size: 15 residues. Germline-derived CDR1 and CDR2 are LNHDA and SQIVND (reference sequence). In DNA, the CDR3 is TGTGCCAGTAGTATAGGGGGCAGGGGATACAATGAGCAGTTCTTC. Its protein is CASSIGGRGYNEQFF. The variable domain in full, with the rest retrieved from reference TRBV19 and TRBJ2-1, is DGGITQSPKYLFRKEGQNVTLSCEQNLNHDAMYWYRQDPGQGLRLIYYSQIVNDFQKGDIAEGYSVSREKKESFPLTVTSAQKNPTAFYLCASSIGGRGYNEQFFGPGTRLTVL.

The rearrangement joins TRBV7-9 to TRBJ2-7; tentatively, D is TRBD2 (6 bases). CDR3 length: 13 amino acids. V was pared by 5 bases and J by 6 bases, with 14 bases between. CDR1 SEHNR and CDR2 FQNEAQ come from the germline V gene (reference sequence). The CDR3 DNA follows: TGTGCCAGCAGCCCGGGTGGGGGAGGCGAGCAGTACTTC. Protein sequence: CASSPGGGGEQYF.

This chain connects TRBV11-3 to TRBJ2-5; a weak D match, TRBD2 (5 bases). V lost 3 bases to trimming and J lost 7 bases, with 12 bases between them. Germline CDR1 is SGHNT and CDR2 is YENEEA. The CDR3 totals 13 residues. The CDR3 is CASSFTPSGTQYF. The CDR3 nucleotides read TGTGCCAGCAGCTTCACCCCCAGCGGGACCCAGTACTTC.

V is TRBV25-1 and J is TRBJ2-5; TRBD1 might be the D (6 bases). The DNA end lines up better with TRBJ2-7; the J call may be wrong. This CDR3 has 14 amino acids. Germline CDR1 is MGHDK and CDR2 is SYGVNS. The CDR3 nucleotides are TGTGCCAGCAAAGGGGAGACAGGACTCTACGAGCAGTACTTC. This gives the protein CASKGETGLYEQYF.

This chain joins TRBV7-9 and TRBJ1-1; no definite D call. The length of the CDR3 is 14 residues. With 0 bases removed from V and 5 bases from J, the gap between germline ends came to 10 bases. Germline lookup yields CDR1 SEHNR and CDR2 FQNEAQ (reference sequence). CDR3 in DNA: TGTGCCAGCAGCTTAGCGGGCGCGAGAACTGAAGCTTTCTTT. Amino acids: CASSLAGARTEAFF.

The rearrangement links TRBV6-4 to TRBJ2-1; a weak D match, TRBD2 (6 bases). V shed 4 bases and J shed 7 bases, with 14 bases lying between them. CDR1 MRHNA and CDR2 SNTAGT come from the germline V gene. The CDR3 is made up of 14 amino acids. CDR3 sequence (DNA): TGTGCCAGCAGTGTCGGCGGGGAGGATAATGAGCAGTTCTTC. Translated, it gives CASSVGGEDNEQFF.

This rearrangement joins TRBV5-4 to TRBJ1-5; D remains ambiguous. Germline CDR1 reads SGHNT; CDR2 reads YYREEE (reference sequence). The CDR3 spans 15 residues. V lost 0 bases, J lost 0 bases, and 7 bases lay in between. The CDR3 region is CASSLDAGSNQPQHF. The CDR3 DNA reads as TGTGCCAGCAGCTTGGACGCCGGTAGCAATCAGCCCCAGCATTTT.

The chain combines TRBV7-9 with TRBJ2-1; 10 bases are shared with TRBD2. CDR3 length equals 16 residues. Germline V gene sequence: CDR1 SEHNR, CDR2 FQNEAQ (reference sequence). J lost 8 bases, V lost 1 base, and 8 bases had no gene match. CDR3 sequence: CASSLVGLAGADEQFF. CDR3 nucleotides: TGTGCCAGCAGCTTAGTAGGCCTAGCGGGAGCCGATGAGCAGTTCTTC.

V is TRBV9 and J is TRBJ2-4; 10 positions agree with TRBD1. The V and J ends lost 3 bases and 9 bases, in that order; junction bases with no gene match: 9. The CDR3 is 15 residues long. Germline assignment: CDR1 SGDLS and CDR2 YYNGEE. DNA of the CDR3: TGTGCCAGCAGCGCCCCGGGACAGGGGATAACCATTCAGTACTTC. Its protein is CASSAPGQGITIQYF.

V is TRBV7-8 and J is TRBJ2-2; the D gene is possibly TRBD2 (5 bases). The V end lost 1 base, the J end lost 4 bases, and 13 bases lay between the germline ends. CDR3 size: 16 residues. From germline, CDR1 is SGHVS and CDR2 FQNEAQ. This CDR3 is CASSLEASWGTGELFF. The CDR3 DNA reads TGTGCCAGCAGCTTAGAGGCTAGCTGGGGCACCGGGGAGCTGTTTTTT.

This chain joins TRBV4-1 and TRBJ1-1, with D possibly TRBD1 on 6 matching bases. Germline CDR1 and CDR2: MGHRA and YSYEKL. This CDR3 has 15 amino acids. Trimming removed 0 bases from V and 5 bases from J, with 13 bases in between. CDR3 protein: CASSQENQGRTEAFF. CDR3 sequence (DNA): TGCGCCAGCAGCCAAGAAAACCAGGGGAGAACTGAAGCTTTCTTT.

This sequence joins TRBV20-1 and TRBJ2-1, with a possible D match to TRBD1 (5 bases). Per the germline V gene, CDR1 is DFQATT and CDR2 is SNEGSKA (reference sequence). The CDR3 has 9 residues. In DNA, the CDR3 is TGCACCCAGGGCCATGAGCAGTTCTTC. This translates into CTQGHEQFF.

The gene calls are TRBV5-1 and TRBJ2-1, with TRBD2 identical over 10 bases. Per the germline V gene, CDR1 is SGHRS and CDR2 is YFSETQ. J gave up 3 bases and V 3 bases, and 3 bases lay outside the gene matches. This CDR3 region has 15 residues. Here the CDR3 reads CASSSASGSYNEQFF. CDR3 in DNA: TGCGCCAGCAGCTCGGCTAGCGGGAGCTACAATGAGCAGTTCTTC.

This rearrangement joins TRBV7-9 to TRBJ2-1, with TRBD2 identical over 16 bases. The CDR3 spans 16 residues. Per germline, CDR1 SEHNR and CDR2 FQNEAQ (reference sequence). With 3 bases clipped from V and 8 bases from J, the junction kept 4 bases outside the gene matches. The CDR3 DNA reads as TGTGCCAGCAGCTTCTCCGGGACTAGCGGGAGGGATGAGCAGTTCTTC. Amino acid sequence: CASSFSGTSGRDEQFF. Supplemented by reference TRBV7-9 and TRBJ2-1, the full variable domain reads DTGVSQNPRHKITKRGQNVTFRCDPISEHNRLYWYRQTLGQGPEFLTYFQNEAQLEKSRLLSDRFSAERPKGSFSTLEIQRTEQGDSAMYLCASSFSGTSGRDEQFFGPGTRLTVL.

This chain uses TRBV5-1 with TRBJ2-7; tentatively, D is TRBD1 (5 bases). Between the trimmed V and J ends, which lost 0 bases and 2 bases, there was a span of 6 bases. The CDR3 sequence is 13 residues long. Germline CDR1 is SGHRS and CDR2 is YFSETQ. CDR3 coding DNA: TGCGCCAGCAGCTTGGGGGGCACCTACGAGCAGTACTTC. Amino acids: CASSLGGTYEQYF.

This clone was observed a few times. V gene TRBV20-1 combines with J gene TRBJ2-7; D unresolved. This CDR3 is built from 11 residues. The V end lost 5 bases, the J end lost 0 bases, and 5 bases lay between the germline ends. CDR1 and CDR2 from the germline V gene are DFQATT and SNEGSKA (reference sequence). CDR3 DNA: TGCAGTGCTTCGAGCTCCTACGAGCAGTACTTC. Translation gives CSASSSYEQYF.

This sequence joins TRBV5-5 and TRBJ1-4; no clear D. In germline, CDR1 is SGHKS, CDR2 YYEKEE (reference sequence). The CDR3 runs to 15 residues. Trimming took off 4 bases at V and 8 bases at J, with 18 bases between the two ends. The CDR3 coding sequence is TGTGCCAGCAGCCTCCTCGGGAGCTTGGAGGAAAAACTGTTTTTT. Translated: CASSLLGSLEEKLFF.

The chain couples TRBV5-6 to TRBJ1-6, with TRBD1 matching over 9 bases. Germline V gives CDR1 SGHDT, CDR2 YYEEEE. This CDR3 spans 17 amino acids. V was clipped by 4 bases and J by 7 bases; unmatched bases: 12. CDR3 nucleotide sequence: TGTGCCAGCAGCCTGGGGGCCTGGGACAGGGTGAATTCACCCCTCCACTTT. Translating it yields CASSLGAWDRVNSPLHF.

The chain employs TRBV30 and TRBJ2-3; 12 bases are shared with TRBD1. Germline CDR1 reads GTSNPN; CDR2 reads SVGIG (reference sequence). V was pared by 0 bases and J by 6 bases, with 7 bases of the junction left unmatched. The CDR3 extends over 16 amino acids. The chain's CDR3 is CAWSVGTGGLRDTQYF. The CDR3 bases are TGTGCCTGGAGTGTAGGGACAGGGGGCCTCCGGGATACGCAGTATTTT.

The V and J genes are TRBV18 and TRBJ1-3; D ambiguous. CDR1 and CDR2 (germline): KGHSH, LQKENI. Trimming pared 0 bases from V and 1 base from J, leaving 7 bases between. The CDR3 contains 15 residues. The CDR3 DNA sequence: TGTGCCAGCTCACCACCGTCAGTATCTGGAAACACCATATATTTT. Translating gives CASSPPSVSGNTIYF.

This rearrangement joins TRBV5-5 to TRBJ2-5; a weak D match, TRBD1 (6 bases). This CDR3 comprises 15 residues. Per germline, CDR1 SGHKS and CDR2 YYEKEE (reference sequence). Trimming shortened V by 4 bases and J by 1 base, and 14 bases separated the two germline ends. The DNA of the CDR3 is TGTGCCAGCAGCACATTAGGGGGTTTCCAAGAGACCCAGTACTTC. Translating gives CASSTLGGFQETQYF. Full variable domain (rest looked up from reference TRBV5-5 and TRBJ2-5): DAGVTQSPTHLIKTRGQQVTLRCSPISGHKSVSWYQQVLGQGPQFIFQYYEKEERGRGNFPDRFSARQFPNYSSELNVNALLLGDSALYLCASSTLGGFQETQYFGPGTRLLVL.

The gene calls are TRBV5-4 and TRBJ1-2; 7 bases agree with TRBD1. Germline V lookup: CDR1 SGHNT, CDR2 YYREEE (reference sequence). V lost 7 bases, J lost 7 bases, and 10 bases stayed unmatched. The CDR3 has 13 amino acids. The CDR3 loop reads CASRSDRVAGYTF. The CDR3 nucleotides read TGTGCCAGCCGATCCGACAGGGTAGCTGGCTACACCTTC. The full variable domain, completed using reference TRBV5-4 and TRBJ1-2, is ETGVTQSPTHLIKTRGQQVTLRCSSQSGHNTVSWYQQALGQGPQFIFQYYREEENGRGNFPPRFSGLQFPNYSSELNVNALELDDSALYLCASRSDRVAGYTFGSGTRLTVV.

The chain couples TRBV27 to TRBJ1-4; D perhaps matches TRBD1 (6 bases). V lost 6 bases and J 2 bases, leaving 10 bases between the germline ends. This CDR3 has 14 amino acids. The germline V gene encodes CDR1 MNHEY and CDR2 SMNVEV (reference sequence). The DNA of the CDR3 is TGTGCCAGCAGCCCAGGGGCGACTAATGAAAAACTGTTTTTT. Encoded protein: CASSPGATNEKLFF.